A selection of T cell receptor beta chains follows, all from one sample in a study of blood T cell repertoires in COVID-19. Only in-frame clones appear in the TCRdb table, and some are missing; sequencing was by immunoSEQ multiplex PCR. The sample records about 97,000 clones, 70% to 80% being singletons. Sequencing input: peripheral blood. The source of these receptors is a man aged 55 to 70 with active or convalescent COVID-19. Each CDR3 is given with its conserved first and last residue. A D gene is named only where the DNA matches it firmly. The size entry is marked missing in some rows and otherwise reads once, few, many or a size class.

TRBD2	TRBJ2-1	-	TRBV15	CATSKGLLEQFF	TGTGCCACCAGCAAGGGACTACTTGAGCAGTTCTTC
-	TRBJ2-4	-	TRBV5-1	CASSFGSAGTAKNIQYF	TGCGCCAGCAGCTTCGGGTCGGCCGGAACCGCCAAAAACATTCAGTACTTC
TRBD2	TRBJ2-7	-	TRBV2	CASSATNSGRVHEQYF	TGTGCCAGCAGTGCTACCAATAGCGGGAGGGTTCACGAGCAGTACTTC
-	TRBJ2-2	-	TRBV4-3	CASSQEGWQGSTGELFF	TGCGCCAGCAGCCAAGAGGGGTGGCAGGGAAGTACCGGGGAGCTGTTTTTT
-	TRBJ2-5	-	TRBV5-8	CASSLEGVVAQYF	TGTGCCAGCAGCTTGGAAGGGGTCGTGGCCCAGTACTTC
-	TRBJ1-4	-	TRBV4-3	CASSQDRNGGREKLFF	TGCGCCAGCAGCCAAGATCGAAACGGGGGGCGTGAAAAACTGTTTTTT
TRBD1	TRBJ1-1	-	TRBV6-4	CASSDAGTGQAFF	TGTGCCAGCAGTGACGCCGGGACAGGGCAAGCTTTCTTT
-	TRBJ1-1	-	TRBV5-6	CASSWAGGTEAFF	TGTGCCAGCAGCTGGGCAGGAGGAACTGAAGCTTTCTTT
-	TRBJ2-3	once	TRBV7-9	CASWGPDSTDTQYF	TGTGCCAGCTGGGGGCCTGACAGCACAGATACGCAGTATTTT
-	TRBJ1-1	few	TRBV19	CASSPDHNTEAFF	TGTGCCAGTAGTCCAGATCATAACACTGAAGCTTTCTTT
-	TRBJ1-3	once	TRBV9	CASSVVGEAGNTIYF	TGTGCCAGCAGCGTAGTCGGGGAGGCTGGAAACACCATATATTTT
TRBD1	TRBJ1-4	-	TRBV5-1	CASSLGGGNSEKLFF	TGCGCCAGCAGCTTGGGAGGGGGCAACAGTGAAAAACTGTTTTTT
TRBD2	TRBJ2-7	-	TRBV28	CASSLLGFSSGRAGEQYF	TGTGCCAGCAGTTTATTGGGTTTCTCTAGCGGGAGGGCCGGCGAGCAGTACTTC
TRBD2	TRBJ2-1	-	TRBV24-1	CATSDLGGGYNEQFF	TGTGCCACCAGTGATTTAGGCGGGGGTTACAATGAGCAGTTCTTC